The next 3 T cell receptor beta chains were all read from a single sample in a study of blood T cell repertoires in COVID-19. The repertoire was sequenced with immunoSEQ multiplex PCR; TCRdb's copy has only in-frame clones and lacks some. The sample includes roughly 150,000 clones, 85% of them seen just once. Specimen: peripheral blood. The receptors stem from a woman older than 75 with COVID-19, enrolled during active disease.

There are a few counts of this clone. The CDR3: CASSQGSRDYSYEQYF. CDR3 bases: TGCGCCAGCAGCCAAGGCTCCCGGGACTACTCCTACGAGCAGTACTTC. The J gene is TRBJ2-7, the V gene TRBV4-1, with 7 bases fitting TRBD2. Germline CDR1 is MGHRA and CDR2 is YSYEKL. Trimming took 1 base from V and 0 from J; bases not matched to a gene: 6. The CDR3 extends over 16 amino acids.

The V call is TRBV19, the J call TRBJ1-6; D is possibly TRBD1 (5 bases). CDR3 length: 13 residues. V was pared by 7 bases and J by 6 bases, with 10 bases between. CDR1 is LNHDA, CDR2 SQIVND, per germline (reference sequence). CDR3 bases: TGTGCCAGTAACCGCCAGGGTAATTCACCCCTCCACTTT. Protein: CASNRQGNSPLHF. Full variable domain (missing parts from reference TRBV19 and TRBJ1-6): DGGITQSPKYLFRKEGQNVTLSCEQNLNHDAMYWYRQDPGQGLRLIYYSQIVNDFQKGDIAEGYSVSREKKESFPLTVTSAQKNPTAFYLCASNRQGNSPLHFGNGTRLTVT.

The chain is built from TRBV5-6 and TRBJ2-7; weak D call: TRBD1 (5 bases). The CDR3 runs 16 residues. The V end lost 2 bases, the J end lost 2 bases, and 17 bases lay between the germline ends. Germline CDR1 reads SGHDT; CDR2 reads YYEEEE. For the CDR3, the DNA is TGTGCCAGCAGCTTATGGGGCTCCCAATCAACCTACGAGCAGTACTTC. Translating it yields CASSLWGSQSTYEQYF.